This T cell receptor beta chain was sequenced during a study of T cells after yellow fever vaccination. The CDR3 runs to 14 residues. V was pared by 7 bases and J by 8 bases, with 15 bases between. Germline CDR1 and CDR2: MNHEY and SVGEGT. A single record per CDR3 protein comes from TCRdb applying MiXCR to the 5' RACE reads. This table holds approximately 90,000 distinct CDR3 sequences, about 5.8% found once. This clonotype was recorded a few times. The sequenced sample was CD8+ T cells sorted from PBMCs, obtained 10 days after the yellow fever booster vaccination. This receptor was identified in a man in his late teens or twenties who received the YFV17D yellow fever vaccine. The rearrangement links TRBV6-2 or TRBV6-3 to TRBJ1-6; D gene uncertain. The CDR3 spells CASKTGFLDSPLHF. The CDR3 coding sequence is TGTGCCAGCAAGACGGGGTTCCTCGATTCACCCCTCCACTTT.